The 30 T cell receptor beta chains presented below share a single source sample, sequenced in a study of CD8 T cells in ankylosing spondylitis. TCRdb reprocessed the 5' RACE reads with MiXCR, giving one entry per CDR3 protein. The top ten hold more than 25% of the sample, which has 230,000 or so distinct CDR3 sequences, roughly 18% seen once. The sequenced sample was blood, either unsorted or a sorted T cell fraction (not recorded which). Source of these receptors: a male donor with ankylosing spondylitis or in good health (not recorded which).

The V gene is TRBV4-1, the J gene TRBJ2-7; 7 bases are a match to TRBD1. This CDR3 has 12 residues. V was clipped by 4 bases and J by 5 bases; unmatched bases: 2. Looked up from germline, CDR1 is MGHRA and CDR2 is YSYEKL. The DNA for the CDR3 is TGCGCCAGCAGCCCCGGGACAGACGAGCAGTACTTC. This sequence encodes CASSPGTDEQYF.

Written as DNA, the CDR3 is TGCGCCAGCAGCCAGGGACACTTGGTCGTGAGCTCCTACGAGCAGTACTTC. Protein: CASSQGHLVVSSYEQYF. This sequence joins TRBV4-1 and TRBJ2-7, with D maybe TRBD1 (6 bases). Germline V gives CDR1 MGHRA, CDR2 YSYEKL. V dropped 3 bases and J dropped 0 bases, with 18 bases sitting between them. The CDR3 covers 17 residues.

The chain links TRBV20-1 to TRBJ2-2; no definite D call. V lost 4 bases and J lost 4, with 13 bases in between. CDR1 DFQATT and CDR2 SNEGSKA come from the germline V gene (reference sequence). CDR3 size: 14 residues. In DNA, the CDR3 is TGCAGTGCTACGGGCCCATCGGGCACCGGGGAGCTGTTTTTT. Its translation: CSATGPSGTGELFF.

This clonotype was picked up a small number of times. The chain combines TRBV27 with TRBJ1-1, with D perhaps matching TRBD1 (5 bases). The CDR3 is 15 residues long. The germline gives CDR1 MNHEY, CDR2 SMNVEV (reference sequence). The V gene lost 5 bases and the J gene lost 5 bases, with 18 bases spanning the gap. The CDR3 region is CASSPNVGGDTEAFF. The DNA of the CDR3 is TGTGCCAGCAGTCCTAATGTGGGGGGGGATACTGAAGCTTTCTTT.

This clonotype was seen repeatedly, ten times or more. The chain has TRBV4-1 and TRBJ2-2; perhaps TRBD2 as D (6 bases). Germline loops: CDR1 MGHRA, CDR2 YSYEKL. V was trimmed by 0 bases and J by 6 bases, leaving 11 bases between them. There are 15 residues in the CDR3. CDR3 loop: CASSQEGLIAGELFF. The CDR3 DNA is TGCGCCAGCAGCCAAGAAGGACTAATTGCCGGGGAGCTGTTTTTT.

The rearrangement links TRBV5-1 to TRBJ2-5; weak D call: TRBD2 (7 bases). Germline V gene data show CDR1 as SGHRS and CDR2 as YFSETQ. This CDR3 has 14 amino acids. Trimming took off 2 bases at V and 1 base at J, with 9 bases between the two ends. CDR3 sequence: CASSFGGRQETQYF. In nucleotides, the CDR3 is TGCGCCAGCAGCTTCGGGGGGCGCCAAGAGACCCAGTACTTC.

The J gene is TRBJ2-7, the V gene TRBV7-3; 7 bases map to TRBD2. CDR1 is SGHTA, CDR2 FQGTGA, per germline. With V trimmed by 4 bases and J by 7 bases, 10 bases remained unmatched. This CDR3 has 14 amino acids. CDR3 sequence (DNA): TGTGCCAGCAGCTCTTCAGTGGGAGCGGGAGAGCAGTACTTC. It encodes CASSSSVGAGEQYF.

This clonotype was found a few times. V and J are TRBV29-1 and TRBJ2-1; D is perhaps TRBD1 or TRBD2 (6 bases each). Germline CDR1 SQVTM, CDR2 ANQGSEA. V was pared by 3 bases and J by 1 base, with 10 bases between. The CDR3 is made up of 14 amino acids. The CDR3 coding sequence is TGCAGCGTTGATTGGGGGGCGTCCTACAATGAGCAGTTCTTC. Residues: CSVDWGASYNEQFF.

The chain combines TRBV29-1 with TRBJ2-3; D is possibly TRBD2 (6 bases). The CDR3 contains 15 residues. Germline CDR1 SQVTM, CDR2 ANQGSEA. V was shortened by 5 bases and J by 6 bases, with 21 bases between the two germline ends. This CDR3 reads CSVLILARGADTQYF. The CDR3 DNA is TGCAGCGTTCTCATTCTAGCGCGAGGGGCGGATACGCAGTATTTT.

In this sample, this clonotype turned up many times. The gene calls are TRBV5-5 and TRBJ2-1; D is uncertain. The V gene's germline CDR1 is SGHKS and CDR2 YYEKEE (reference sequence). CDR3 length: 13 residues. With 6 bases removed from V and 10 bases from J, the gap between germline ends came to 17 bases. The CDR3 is CASTTLTQEEQFF. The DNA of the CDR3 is TGTGCCAGCACCACGTTGACCCAGGAAGAGCAGTTCTTC.

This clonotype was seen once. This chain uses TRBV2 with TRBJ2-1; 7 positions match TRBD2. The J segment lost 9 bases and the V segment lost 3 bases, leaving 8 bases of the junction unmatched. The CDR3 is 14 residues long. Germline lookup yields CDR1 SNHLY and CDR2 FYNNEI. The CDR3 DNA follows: TGTGCCAGCAGTGACGGTGTCCGGGAGGCTGAGCAGTTCTTC. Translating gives CASSDGVREAEQFF. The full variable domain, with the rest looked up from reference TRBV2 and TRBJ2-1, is EPEVTQTPSHQVTQMGQEVILRCVPISNHLYFYWYRQILGQKVEFLVSFYNNEISEKSEIFDDQFSVERPDGSNFTLKIRSTKLEDSAMYFCASSDGVREAEQFFGPGTRLTVL.

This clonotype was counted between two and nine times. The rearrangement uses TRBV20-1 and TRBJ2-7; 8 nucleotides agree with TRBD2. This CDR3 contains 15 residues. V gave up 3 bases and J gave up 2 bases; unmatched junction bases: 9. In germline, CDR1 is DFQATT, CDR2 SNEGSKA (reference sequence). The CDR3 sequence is CSARGTSGLPYEQYF. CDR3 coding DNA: TGCAGTGCTAGGGGAACTAGCGGCTTGCCCTACGAGCAGTACTTC.

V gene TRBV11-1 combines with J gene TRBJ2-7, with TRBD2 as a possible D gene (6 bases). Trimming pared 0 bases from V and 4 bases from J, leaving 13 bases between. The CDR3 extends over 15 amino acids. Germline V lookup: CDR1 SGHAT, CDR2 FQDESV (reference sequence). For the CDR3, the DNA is TGTGCCAGCAGCTTAGCGCTCGGAGGGGCGTACGAGCAGTACTTC. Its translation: CASSLALGGAYEQYF.

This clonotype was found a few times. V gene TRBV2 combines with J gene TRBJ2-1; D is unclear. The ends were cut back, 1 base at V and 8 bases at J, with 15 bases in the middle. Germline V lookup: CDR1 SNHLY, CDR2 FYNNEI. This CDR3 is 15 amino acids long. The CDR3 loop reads CASSEGVAGTDEQFF. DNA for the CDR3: TGTGCCAGCAGTGAAGGGGTAGCAGGTACCGATGAGCAGTTCTTC.

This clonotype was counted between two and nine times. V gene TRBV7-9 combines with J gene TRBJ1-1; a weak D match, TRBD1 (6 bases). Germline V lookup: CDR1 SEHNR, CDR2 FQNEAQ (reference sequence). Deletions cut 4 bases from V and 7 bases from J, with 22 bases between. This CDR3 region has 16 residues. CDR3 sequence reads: CASSSSVRQAENEAFF. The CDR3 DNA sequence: TGTGCCAGCAGCTCAAGCGTACGACAGGCTGAGAATGAAGCTTTCTTT. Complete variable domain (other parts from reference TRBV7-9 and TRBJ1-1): DTGVSQNPRHKITKRGQNVTFRCDPISEHNRLYWYRQTLGQGPEFLTYFQNEAQLEKSRLLSDRFSAERPKGSFSTLEIQRTEQGDSAMYLCASSSSVRQAENEAFFGQGTRLTVV.

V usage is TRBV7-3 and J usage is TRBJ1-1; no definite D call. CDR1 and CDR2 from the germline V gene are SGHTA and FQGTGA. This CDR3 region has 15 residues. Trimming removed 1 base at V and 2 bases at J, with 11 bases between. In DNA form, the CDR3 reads TGTGCCAGCAGCTTAAGCGGCGCCCAAAACACTGAAGCTTTCTTT. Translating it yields CASSLSGAQNTEAFF. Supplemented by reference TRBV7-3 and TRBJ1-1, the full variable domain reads GAGVSQTPSNKVTEKGKYVELRCDPISGHTALYWYRQSLGQGPEFLIYFQGTGAADDSGLPNDRFFAVRPEGSVSTLKIQRTERGDSAVYLCASSLSGAQNTEAFFGQGTRLTVV.

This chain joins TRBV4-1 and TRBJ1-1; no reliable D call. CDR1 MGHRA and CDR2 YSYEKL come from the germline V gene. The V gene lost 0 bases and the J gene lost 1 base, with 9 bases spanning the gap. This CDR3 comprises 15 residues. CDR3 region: CASSQDGGSNTEAFF. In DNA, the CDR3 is TGCGCCAGCAGCCAAGATGGAGGGTCGAACACTGAAGCTTTCTTT.

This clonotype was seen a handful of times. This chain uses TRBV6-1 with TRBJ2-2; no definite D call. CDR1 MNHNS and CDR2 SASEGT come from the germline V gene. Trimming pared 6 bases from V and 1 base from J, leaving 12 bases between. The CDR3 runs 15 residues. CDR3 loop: CASSLTIMNTGELFF. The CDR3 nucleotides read TGTGCCAGCAGCCTGACAATAATGAACACCGGGGAGCTGTTTTTT.

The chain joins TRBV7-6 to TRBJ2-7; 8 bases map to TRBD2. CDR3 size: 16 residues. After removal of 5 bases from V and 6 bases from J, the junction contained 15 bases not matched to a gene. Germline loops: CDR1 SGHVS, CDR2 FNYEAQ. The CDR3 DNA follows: TGTGCCAGCAGCCCGGCGAGCGGGAGTAGGTTGTCCGAGCAGTACTTC. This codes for CASSPASGSRLSEQYF.

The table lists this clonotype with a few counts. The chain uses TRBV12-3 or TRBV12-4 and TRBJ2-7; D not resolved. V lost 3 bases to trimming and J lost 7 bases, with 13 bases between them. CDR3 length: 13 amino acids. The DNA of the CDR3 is TGTGCCAGCAGTTTCTCACGGTTGGGGGAGCAGTACTTC. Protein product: CASSFSRLGEQYF.

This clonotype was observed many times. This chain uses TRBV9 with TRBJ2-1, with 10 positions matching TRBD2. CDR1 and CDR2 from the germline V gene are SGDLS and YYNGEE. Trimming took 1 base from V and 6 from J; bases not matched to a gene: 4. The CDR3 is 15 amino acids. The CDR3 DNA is TGTGCCAGCAGCGTAAGCGGGAGGGCCAGCAATGAGCAGTTCTTC. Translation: CASSVSGRASNEQFF.

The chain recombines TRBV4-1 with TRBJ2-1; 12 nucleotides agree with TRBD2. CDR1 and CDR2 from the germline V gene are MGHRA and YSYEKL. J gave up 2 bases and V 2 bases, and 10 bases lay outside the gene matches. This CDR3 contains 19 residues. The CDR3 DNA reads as TGCGCCAGCAGCCAAACCCCGACTAGCGGGAGTATCACCTACAATGAGCAGTTCTTC. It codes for CASSQTPTSGSITYNEQFF.

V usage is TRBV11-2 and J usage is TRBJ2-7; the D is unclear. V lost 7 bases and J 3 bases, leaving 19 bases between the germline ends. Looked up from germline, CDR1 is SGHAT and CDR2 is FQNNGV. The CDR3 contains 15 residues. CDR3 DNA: TGTGCCAGCACCGATAATAACCAGAAGATCTACGAGCAGTACTTC. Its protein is CASTDNNQKIYEQYF. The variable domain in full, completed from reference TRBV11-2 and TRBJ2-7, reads EAGVAQSPRYKIIEKRQSVAFWCNPISGHATLYWYQQILGQGPKLLIQFQNNGVVDDSQLPKDRFSAERLKGVDSTLKIQPAKLEDSAVYLCASTDNNQKIYEQYFGPGTRLTVT.

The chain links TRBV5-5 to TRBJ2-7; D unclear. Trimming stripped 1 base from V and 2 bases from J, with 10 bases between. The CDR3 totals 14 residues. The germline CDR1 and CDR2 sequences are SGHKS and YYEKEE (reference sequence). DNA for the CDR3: TGTGCCAGCAGCTTGCTGGCCACCACCTACGAGCAGTACTTC. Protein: CASSLLATTYEQYF.

The CDR3 DNA reads as TGTGCCAGCAGTTCGACTAGCGGGAGTGGCGGGGAGACCCAGTACTTC. As protein: CASSSTSGSGGETQYF. The V call is TRBV6-5, the J call TRBJ2-5; the match to TRBD2 covers 12 bases. The V gene's germline CDR1 is MNHEY and CDR2 SVGAGI. The CDR3 spans 16 residues. With V trimmed by 4 bases and J by 5 bases, 8 bases remained unmatched.

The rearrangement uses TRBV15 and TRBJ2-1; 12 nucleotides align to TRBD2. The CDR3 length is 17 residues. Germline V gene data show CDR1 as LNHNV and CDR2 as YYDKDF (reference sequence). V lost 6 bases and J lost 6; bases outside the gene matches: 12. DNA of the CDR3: TGTGCCACCAGTGTGACTAGCGGGAGCGCCCCGGGCAATGAGCAGTTCTTC. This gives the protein CATSVTSGSAPGNEQFF.

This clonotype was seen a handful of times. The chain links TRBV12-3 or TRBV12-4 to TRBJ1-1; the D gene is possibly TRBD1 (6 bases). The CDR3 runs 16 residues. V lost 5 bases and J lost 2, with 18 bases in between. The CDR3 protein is CASSDPGGGLNTEAFF. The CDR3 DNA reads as TGTGCCAGCAGTGACCCCGGTGGGGGGCTTAACACTGAAGCTTTCTTT.

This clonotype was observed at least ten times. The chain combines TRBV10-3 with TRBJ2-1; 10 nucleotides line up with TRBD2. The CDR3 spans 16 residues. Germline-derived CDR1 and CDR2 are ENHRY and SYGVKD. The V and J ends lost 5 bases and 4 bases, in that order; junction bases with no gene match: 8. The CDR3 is CAISTPGLATYNEQFF. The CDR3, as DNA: TGTGCCATCAGTACCCCGGGACTAGCGACATACAATGAGCAGTTCTTC.

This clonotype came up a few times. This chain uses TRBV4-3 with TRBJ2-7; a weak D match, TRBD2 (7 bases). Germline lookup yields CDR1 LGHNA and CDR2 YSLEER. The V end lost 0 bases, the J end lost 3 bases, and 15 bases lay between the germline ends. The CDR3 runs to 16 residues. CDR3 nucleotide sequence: TGCGCCAGCAGCCAAGATAATGGGGGGGCGCGCTACGAGCAGTACTTC. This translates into CASSQDNGGARYEQYF.

CDR3 sequence: CASSQTIYNEQFF. As DNA, the CDR3 is TGCGCCAGCAGCCAAACTATCTACAATGAGCAGTTCTTC. The V call is TRBV4-1, the J call TRBJ2-1; D gene unclear. The ends were cut back, 2 bases at V and 3 bases at J, with 5 bases in the middle. This CDR3 is built from 13 residues. Per germline, CDR1 MGHRA and CDR2 YSYEKL.